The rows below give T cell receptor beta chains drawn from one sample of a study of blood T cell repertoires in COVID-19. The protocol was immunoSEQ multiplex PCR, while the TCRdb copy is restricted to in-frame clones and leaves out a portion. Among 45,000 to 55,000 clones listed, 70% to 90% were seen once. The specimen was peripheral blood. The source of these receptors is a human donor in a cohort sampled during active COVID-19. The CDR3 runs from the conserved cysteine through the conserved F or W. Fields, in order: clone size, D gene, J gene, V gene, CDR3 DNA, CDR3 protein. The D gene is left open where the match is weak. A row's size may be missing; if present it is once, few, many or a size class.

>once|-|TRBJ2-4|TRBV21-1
TGTGCCAGCAGCCATGTCCCCCCCCGACATCCCAAAAACATTCAGTACTTC
CASSHVPPRHPKNIQYF
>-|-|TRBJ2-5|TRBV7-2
TGTGCCAGCAGCTCCGGCCGGGGTGAGACCCAGTACTTC
CASSSGRGETQYF
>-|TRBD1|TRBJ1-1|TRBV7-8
TGTGCCAGCAGCAGAGGGGGCGCTAACACTGAAGCTTTCTTT
CASSRGGANTEAFF
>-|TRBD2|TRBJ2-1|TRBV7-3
TGTGCCAGCAGCTTAACCGCCGCCGGGACTAGCGCCCCTAGGGGCTCCTACAATGAGCAGTTCTTC
CASSLTAAGTSAPRGSYNEQFF
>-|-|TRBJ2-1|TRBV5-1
TGCGCCAGCAGCTTGGGTCAGTTGGAGGGTTACAATGAGCAGTTCTTC
CASSLGQLEGYNEQFF
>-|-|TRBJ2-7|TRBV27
TGTGCCAGCAGTTCTAGGGGTGGCTACGAGCAGTACTTC
CASSSRGGYEQYF
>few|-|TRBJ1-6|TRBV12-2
TGTGCAAGTCGCTTCTCTTTTCGGGTGGCGGAGCCTAATTCACCCCTCCACTTT
CASRFSFRVAEPNSPLHF
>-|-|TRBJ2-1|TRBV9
TGTGCCAGCAGCGTAGTCGAAGGAGGTAAGCAGTTCTTC
CASSVVEGGKQFF
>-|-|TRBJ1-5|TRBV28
TGTGCCAGCAGTTTAGTCGGGTACAGGGTTAGCAATCAGCCCCAGCATTTT
CASSLVGYRVSNQPQHF
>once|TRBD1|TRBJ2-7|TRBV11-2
TGTGCCAGCAGCCAGGACAGGGTATTCGAGCAGTACTTC
CASSQDRVFEQYF
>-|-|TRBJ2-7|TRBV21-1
TGTGCCAGCAGCCCGGAGATGGGACAGCGAACCTACGAGCAGTACTTC
CASSPEMGQRTYEQYF
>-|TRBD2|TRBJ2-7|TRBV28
TGTGCCAGCAGTTTATTTGCTAGCGGGGGGGCCGAGCAGTACTTC
CASSLFASGGAEQYF
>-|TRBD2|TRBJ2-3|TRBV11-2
TGTGCCAGCAGCTTACGCGGGAGCGGCACAGATACGCAGTATTTT
CASSLRGSGTDTQYF
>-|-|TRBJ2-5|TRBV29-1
TGCAGCCGACTCGGGGACCAAGAGACCCAGTACTTC
CSRLGDQETQYF
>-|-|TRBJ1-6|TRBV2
TGTGCCGCCGGGGGGAGCTCCTATAATTCACCCCTCCACTTT
CAAGGSSYNSPLHF
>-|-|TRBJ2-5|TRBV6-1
TGTGCCAGCAGTGAGGCCAGCGCGGGTCAAGAGACCCAGTACTTC
CASSEASAGQETQYF
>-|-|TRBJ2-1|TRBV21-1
TGTGCCAGCAGTAAAACAGGGAGACCCACATTGGAGCAGTTCTTC
CASSKTGRPTLEQFF
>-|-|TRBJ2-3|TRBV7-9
TGTGCCAGCAGCTTCGGCGGCCAACCAGGGAGGGATACGCAGTATTTT
CASSFGGQPGRDTQYF
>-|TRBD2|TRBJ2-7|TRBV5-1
TGCGCCACCAACGACCCGAGCGGGGCAGACTACGAGCAGTACTTC
CATNDPSGADYEQYF
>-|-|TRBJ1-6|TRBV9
TGTGCCAGCAGCGTAATGGAGGGATTCGGTTCACCCCTCCACTTT
CASSVMEGFGSPLHF
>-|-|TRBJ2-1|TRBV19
TGTGCCAGTAGTATAGCTGTCGGCAGGGAATATGAGCAGTTCTTC
CASSIAVGREYEQFF
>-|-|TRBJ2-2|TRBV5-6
TGTGCCAGCAGCTGGGGCCCCGCGAACACCGGGGAGCTGTTTTTT
CASSWGPANTGELFF
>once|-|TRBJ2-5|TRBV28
TGTGCCAGCAGTTTATTCGGGCGGGGAAGGAAGGAGACCCAGTACTTC
CASSLFGRGRKETQYF
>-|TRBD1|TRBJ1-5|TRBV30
TGTGCCTGGAAGAGCAGGGGGCTCTCTTTATGGAATCAGCCCCAGCATTTT
CAWKSRGLSLWNQPQHF
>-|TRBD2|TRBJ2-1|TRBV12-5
TGTGCTAGTGGTTCAAGCGGGGGGGCCCTCAATGAGCAGTTCTTC
CASGSSGGALNEQFF
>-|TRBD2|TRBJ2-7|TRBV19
TGTGCCAGTAGCACCCAGCGGGGTGGGGCCTACGAGCAGTACTTC
CASSTQRGGAYEQYF
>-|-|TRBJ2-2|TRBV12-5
TGTGCTAGTGGTTTGGGGACAGACACCGGGGAGCTGTTTTTT
CASGLGTDTGELFF
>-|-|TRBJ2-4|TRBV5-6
TGTGCCAGCAGCTTGTGGCGGCCTGACAACATTCAGTACTTC
CASSLWRPDNIQYF
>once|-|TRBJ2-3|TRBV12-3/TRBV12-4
TGTGCCAGCAGGAGGGTTGGAACAGATACGCAGTATTTT
CASRRVGTDTQYF
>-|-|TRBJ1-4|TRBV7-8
TGTGCCAGCAGCTTCGGGGGGAGCAGTGAAAAACTGTTTTTT
CASSFGGSSEKLFF
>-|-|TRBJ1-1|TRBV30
TGTGCCTGGAGTCCGGGTCCGGAAGCTTTCTTT
CAWSPGPEAFF
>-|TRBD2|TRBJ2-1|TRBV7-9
TGCGCCAGCAGAACCGCGGGGGGGCCGGGTGAGCAGTTCTTC
CASRTAGGPGEQFF
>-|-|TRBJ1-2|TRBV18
TGTGCCAGCTCACCAGGGCCAGGGGAGGGCTACACCTTC
CASSPGPGEGYTF
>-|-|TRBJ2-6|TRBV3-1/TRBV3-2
TGTGCCAGCAGCCAAGAGAGAGGCGCCTCTGGGGCCAACGTCCTGACTTTC
CASSQERGASGANVLTF
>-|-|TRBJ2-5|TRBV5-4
TGTGCCAGCAGCGTCGGAGAGACCCAGTACTTC
CASSVGETQYF
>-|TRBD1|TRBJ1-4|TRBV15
TGTGCCACCAGCAGGAGGACAGGGCGGAATGAAAAACTGTTTTTT
CATSRRTGRNEKLFF
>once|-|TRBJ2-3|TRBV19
TGTGCCAGTAGTGGGTCGTTAGCGGCTAGCACAGATACGCAGTATTTT
CASSGSLAASTDTQYF
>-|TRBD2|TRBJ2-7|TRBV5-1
TGCGCCAGCAGCTTAGGGACTAGCGGGGCATACGAGCAGTACTTC
CASSLGTSGAYEQYF
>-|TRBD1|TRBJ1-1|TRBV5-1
TGCGCCAGCAGCTTCGGGACAGGGAACACTGAAGCTTTCTTT
CASSFGTGNTEAFF
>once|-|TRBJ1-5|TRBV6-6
TGTGCCAGCAGTTACTCGATGGCTAGCAATCAGCCCCAGCATTTT
CASSYSMASNQPQHF
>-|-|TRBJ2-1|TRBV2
TGTGCCAGCAGTGATAGCTCCTACAATGAGCAGTTCTTC
CASSDSSYNEQFF
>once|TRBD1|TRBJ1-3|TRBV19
TGTGCCAGTAGTAGACAGGGCCTCTCTGGAAACACCATATATTTT
CASSRQGLSGNTIYF
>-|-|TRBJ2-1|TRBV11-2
TGTGCCAGCAGCCATGGGCCCGAAGGCCCCTACAATGAGCAGTTCTTC
CASSHGPEGPYNEQFF
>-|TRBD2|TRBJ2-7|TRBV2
TGTGCCAGCAGTGAATGGGACTACTCCTACGAGCAGTACTTC
CASSEWDYSYEQYF
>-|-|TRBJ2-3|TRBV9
TGTGCCAGCAGCGTAGCAGGGAGGCCCCACACAGATACGCAGTATTTT
CASSVAGRPHTDTQYF
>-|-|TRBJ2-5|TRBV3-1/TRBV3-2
TGTGCCAGCAGTCCCTCCCAAGAGACCCAGTACTTC
CASSPSQETQYF
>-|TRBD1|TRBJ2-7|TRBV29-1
TGCAGCGCCCTAGGACAGGGGAAGTACGAGCAGTACTTC
CSALGQGKYEQYF
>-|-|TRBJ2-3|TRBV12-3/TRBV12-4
TGTGCCAGCAGTTCACTAGCAACAGATACGCAGTATTTT
CASSSLATDTQYF
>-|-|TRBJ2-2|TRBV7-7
TGTGCCAGCAGTTCCACGGGGAACACCGGGGAGCTGTTTTTT
CASSSTGNTGELFF
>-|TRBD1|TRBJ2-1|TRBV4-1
TGCGCCAGCAGCCAGCGGACAGGGGTAAATGAGCAGTTCTTC
CASSQRTGVNEQFF
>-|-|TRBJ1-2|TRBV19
TGTGCCAGTAGTGGCCGTTCACAGGGCCAAGGCGGCTACACCTTC
CASSGRSQGQGGYTF
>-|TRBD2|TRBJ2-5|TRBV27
TGTGCCAGCAGTTACGCTCTAGCGGGAGGGGCGAAGACCCAGTACTTC
CASSYALAGGAKTQYF
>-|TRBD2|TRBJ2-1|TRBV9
TGTGCCAGCAGCCAGCGGAGCGGGGGTCCTTGGTATGAGCAGTTCTTC
CASSQRSGGPWYEQFF